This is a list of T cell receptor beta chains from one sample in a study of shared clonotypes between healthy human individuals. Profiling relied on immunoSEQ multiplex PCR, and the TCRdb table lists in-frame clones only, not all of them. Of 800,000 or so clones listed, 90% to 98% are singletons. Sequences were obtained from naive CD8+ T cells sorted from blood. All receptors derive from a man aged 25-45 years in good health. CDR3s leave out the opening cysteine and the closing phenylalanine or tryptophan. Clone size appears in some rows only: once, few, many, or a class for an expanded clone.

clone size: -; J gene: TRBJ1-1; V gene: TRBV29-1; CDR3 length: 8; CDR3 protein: SVLGLEAF
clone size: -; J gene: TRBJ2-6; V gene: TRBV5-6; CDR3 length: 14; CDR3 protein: ATKERWRNGANVLT
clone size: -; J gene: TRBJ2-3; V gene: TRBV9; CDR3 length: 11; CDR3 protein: ASSASGQDTQY
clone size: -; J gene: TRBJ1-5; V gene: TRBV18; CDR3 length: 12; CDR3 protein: ASSPVEGGQPQH
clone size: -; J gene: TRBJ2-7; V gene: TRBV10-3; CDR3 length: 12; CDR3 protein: AISESGLRDEQY
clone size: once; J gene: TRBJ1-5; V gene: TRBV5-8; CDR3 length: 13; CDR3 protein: ASSLRGQGGEPQH
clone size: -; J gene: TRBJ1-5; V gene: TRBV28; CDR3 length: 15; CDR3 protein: ASSLLLPAGSNQPQH
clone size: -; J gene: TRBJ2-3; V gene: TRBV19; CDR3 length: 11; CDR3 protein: ASIDEYTDTQY
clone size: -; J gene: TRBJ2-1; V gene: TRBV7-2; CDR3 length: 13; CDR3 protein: ASSYWTLGGNEQF
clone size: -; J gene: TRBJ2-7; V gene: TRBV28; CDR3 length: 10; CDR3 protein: ATGQATYEQY
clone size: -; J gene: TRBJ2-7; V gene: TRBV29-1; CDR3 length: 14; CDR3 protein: SVLRRRQGRIYEQY
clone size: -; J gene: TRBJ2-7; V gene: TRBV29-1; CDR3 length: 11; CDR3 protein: SVGGVSPYEQY
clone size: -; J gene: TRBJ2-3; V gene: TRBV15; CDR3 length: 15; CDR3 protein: ATSRTPTGGETDTQY
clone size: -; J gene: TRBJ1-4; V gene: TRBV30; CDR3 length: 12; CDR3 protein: AWSVGTGPEKLF
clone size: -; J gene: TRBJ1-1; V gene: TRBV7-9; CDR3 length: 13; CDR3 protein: ASSMTGKKNTEAF
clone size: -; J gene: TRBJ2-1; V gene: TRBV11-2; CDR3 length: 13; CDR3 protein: ASSGHSSDYNEQF
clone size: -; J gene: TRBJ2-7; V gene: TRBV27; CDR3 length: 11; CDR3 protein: ASSLTSSYEQY
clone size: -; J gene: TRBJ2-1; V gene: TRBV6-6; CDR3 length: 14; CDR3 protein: ASSYSTGRAYNEQF
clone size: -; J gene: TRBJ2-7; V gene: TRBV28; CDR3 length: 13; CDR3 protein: ASSFRTGTDYEQY
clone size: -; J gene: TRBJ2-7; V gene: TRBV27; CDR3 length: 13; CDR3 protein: ASSLGGLAGGEQY
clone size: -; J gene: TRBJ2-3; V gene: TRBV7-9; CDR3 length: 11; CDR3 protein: ASSLTTTDTQY